These T cell receptor beta chains were read from a single sample in a study of a mutant IDH1 vaccine in newly diagnosed glioma. Antigen specificity for these receptors is unknown. The data were produced by immunoSEQ multiplex PCR, yet TCRdb's version contains in-frame clones alone and is incomplete. The table includes approximately 60,000 clones, about four fifths detected once. The sequenced sample was PBMCs, obtained from a glioma patient whose treatment included an IDH1 peptide vaccine. The receptors derive from a young man with glioma. CDR3s include the opening cysteine and the closing phenylalanine or tryptophan. A D gene is named only where the DNA matches it firmly. The size of a clone is reported for some rows only, either as once, few or many, or as a class for expanded clones.

D gene | J gene | V gene | clone size | CDR3 DNA | CDR3 protein
- | TRBJ2-7 | TRBV13 | once | TGTGCCAGCAGCTTACGGCGGGGCCACTACGAGCAGTACTTC | CASSLRRGHYEQYF
TRBD1 | TRBJ2-7 | TRBV9 | - | TGTGCCAGCAGCGTAGGGTTGACAGGGTACTCCTACGAGCAGTACTTC | CASSVGLTGYSYEQYF
TRBD2 | TRBJ2-3 | TRBV13 | - | TGTGCCAGCAGCTTCCCTAGCGGGGGCACAGATACGCAGTATTTT | CASSFPSGGTDTQYF
- | TRBJ2-7 | TRBV6-1 | - | TGTGCCAGCAGCCCTGGGGGGCTCTTGACCTACGAGCAGTACTTC | CASSPGGLLTYEQYF
- | TRBJ1-5 | TRBV28 | - | TGTGCCAGCAGTTTTTCTAATCAGCCCCAGCATTTT | CASSFSNQPQHF
TRBD1 | TRBJ1-5 | TRBV15 | - | TGTGCCACCAGCAGAGCGAAGACAGGGTGGAATCAGCCCCAGCATTTT | CATSRAKTGWNQPQHF
- | TRBJ1-1 | TRBV6-4 | - | TGTGCCAGCAGCGAACTGGGTAACACTGAAGCTTTCTTT | CASSELGNTEAFF
- | TRBJ1-1 | TRBV12-5 | - | TGTGCTAGTGGTTTAGGGGGGGGAGTGAACACTGAAGCTTTCTTT | CASGLGGGVNTEAFF
- | TRBJ2-3 | TRBV5-5 | - | TGTGCCAGCAGCTTGGAAGAAGATACGCAGTATTTT | CASSLEEDTQYF
- | TRBJ2-1 | TRBV2 | - | TGTGCCAGCAGTGAGGGACCGATTCCTTTGGGTGAGCAGTTCTTC | CASSEGPIPLGEQFF
TRBD2 | TRBJ2-2 | TRBV5-4 | - | TGTGCCAGCAGCTCGGTCCCGGGACTAGCGCAGAGGGGGCTGTTTTTT | CASSSVPGLAQRGLFF
- | TRBJ2-7 | TRBV4-1 | - | TGCGCCAGCAGCCAAGCCCCCGGGACCAGACCCTACGAGCAGTACTTC | CASSQAPGTRPYEQYF
- | TRBJ1-1 | TRBV5-1 | - | TGCGCCAGCAGCATCCCCGGGACTGGGAACACTGAAGCTTTCTTT | CASSIPGTGNTEAFF
- | TRBJ2-1 | TRBV10-1 | - | TGCGCCAGCAGTGAGGCGGGACAGATATACAATGAGCAGTTCTTC | CASSEAGQIYNEQFF
- | TRBJ2-5 | TRBV6-6 | - | TGTGCCAGCAGTTACTCGATTTCAGGGATCGGTGAGACCCAGTACTTC | CASSYSISGIGETQYF
- | TRBJ1-2 | TRBV21-1 | - | TGTGCCAGCAACATGGACAGATTTGATGGCTACACCTTC | CASNMDRFDGYTF
TRBD1 | TRBJ2-2 | TRBV2 | - | TGTGCCAGCAGTGAAACCGACAGGGGGCTTGGGGAGCTGTTTTTT | CASSETDRGLGELFF
- | TRBJ2-5 | TRBV7-7 | - | TGTGCCAGCAGCCGAATCAGGACAGTCATGGGGGAGACCCAGTACTTC | CASSRIRTVMGETQYF
- | TRBJ1-2 | TRBV5-1 | - | TGCGCCAGCAGCAGGCGCCAGGATAACCTGGATGGCTACACCTTC | CASSRRQDNLDGYTF
- | TRBJ1-1 | TRBV7-9 | few | TGTGCCAGCAGCTCCGAGTTCATGAACACTGAAGCTTTCTTT | CASSSEFMNTEAFF
- | TRBJ2-3 | TRBV7-9 | - | TGTGCCAGCAGCCGACTAGGCGATACGCAGTATTTT | CASSRLGDTQYF
- | TRBJ2-2 | TRBV27 | - | TGTGCCAGCAGTTTATTTCCCAGACGGACCGGGGAGCTGTTTTTT | CASSLFPRRTGELFF
- | TRBJ1-5 | TRBV2 | - | TGTGCCAGCAGAACCAGGGTCAGGCAGCCCCAGCATTTT | CASRTRVRQPQHF